The T cell receptor beta chain under discussion was sequenced for a study of T cell responses to AZD1222 COVID-19 vaccine. Whole-study findings and limits: Nearly half of the spike-specific TCRs reportedly recognize variant regions that carry no mutations. Increases in Spike-specific TCR breadth and depth were seen after two AZD1222 doses. In a largely white British group with more females than males, clonal diversity was possibly underestimated.

Produced via immunoSEQ multiplex PCR; TCRdb's table is partial and in-frame only. Among approximately 220,000 clones, about 93% were seen once, and the ten largest hold 1%. As to this clone: Its antigen is still unknown.

CDR1 and CDR2 (germline): MGHDK, SYGVNS. The CDR3 contains 15 residues. V lost 2 bases and J lost 0, with 10 bases in between. The TCR originated in an adult in good health. The sample consisted of peripheral blood, taken on day 0 of MenACWY control vaccination. The chain employs TRBV25-1 and TRBJ1-2, with D uncertain. This CDR3 reads CASSERVGTNYGYTF. CDR3 bases: TGTGCCAGCAGTGAACGGGTAGGGACTAACTATGGCTACACCTTC.